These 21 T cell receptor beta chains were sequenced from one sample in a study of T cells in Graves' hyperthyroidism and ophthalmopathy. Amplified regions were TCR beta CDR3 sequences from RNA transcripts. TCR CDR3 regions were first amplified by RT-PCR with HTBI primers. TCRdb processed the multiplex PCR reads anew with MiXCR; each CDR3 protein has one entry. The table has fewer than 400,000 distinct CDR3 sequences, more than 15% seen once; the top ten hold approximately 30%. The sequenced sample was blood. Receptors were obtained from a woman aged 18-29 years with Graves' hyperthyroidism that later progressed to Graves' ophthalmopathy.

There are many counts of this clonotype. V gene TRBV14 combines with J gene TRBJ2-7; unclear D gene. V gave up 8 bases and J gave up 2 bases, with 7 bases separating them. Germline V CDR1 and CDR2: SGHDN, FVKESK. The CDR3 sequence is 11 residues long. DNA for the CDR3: TGTGCCAGCGGGGTCGCCTACGAGCAGTACTTC. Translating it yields CASGVAYEQYF.

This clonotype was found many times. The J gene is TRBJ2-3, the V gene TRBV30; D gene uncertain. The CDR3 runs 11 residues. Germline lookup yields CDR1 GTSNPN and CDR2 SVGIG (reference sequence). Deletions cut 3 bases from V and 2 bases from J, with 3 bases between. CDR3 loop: CAWRSTDTQYF. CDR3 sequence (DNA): TGTGCCTGGAGGTCCACAGATACGCAGTATTTT. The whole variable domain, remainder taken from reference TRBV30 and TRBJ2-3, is SQTIHQWPATLVQPVGSPLSLECTVEGTSNPNLYWYRQAAGRGLQLLFYSVGIGQISSEVPQNLSASRPQDRQFILSSKKLLLSDSGFYLCAWRSTDTQYFGPGTRLTVL.

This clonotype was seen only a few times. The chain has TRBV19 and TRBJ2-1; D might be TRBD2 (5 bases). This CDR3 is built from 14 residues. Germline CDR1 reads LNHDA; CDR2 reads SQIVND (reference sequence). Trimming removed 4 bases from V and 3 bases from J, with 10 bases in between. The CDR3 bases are TGTGCCAGTAGTAGAGACTACGACTACAATGAGCAGTTCTTC. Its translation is CASSRDYDYNEQFF. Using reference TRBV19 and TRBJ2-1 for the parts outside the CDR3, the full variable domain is DGGITQSPKYLFRKEGQNVTLSCEQNLNHDAMYWYRQDPGQGLRLIYYSQIVNDFQKGDIAEGYSVSREKKESFPLTVTSAQKNPTAFYLCASSRDYDYNEQFFGPGTRLTVL.

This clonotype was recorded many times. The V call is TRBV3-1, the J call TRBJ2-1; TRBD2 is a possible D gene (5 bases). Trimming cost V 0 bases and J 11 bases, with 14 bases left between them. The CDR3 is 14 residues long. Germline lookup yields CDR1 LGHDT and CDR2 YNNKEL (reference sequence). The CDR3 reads CASSQEPGAGQQFF. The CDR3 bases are TGTGCCAGCAGCCAAGAACCTGGCGCGGGTCAGCAGTTCTTC.

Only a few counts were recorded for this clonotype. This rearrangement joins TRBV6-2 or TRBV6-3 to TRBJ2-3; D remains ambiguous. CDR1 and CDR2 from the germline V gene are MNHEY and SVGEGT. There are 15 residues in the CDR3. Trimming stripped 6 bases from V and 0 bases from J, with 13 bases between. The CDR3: CASRIWRSSTDTQYF. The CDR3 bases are TGTGCCAGCAGGATCTGGCGGAGTAGCACAGATACGCAGTATTTT.

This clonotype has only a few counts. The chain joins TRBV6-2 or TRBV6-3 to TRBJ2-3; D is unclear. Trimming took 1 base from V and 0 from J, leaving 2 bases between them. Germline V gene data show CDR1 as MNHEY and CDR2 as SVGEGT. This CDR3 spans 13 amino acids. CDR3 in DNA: TGTGCCAGCAGTTACTTCAGCACAGATACGCAGTATTTT. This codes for CASSYFSTDTQYF.

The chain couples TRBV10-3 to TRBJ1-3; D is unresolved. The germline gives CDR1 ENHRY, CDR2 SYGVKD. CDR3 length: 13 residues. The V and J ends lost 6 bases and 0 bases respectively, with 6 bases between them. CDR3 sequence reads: CAIRTSSGNTIYF. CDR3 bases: TGTGCCATCAGGACCAGCTCTGGAAACACCATATATTTT.

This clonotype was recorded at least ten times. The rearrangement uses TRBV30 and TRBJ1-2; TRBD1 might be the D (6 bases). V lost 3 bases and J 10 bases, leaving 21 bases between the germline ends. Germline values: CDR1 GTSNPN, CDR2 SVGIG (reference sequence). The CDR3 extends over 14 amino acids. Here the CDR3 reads CAWSPGRGQLDYTF. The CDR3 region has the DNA TGTGCCTGGAGCCCCGGACGGGGGCAATTGGACTACACCTTC.

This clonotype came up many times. The DNA for the CDR3 is TGTGCCAGCAGCTTAGCGAACAGGGTCCTGCAAGAGACCCAGTACTTC. It specifies CASSLANRVLQETQYF. The chain is built from TRBV7-8 and TRBJ2-5, with D perhaps TRBD1 (6 bases). The CDR3 spans 16 residues. Germline values: CDR1 SGHVS, CDR2 FQNEAQ. The germline V and J ends were trimmed by 0 bases and 2 bases, with 13 bases remaining between them. Combining the CDR3 with reference TRBV7-8 and TRBJ2-5 gives the whole variable domain GAGVSQSPRYKVAKRGQDVALRCDPISGHVSLFWYQQALGQGPEFLTYFQNEAQLDKSGLPSDRFFAERPEGSVSTLKIQRTQQEDSAVYLCASSLANRVLQETQYFGPGTRLLVL.

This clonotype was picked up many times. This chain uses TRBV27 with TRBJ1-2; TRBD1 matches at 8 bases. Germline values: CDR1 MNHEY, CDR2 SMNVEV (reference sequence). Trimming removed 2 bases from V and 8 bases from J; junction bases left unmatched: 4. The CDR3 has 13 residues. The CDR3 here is CASSLQGARGYTF. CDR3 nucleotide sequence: TGTGCCAGCAGTTTACAGGGGGCGCGGGGCTACACCTTC.

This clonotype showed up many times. The CDR3 sequence: CSATTSGNYNEQFF. The CDR3 DNA reads TGCAGTGCAACGACTAGCGGGAACTACAATGAGCAGTTCTTC. The chain joins TRBV20-1 to TRBJ2-1, with 11 bases lining up with TRBD2. In germline, CDR1 is DFQATT, CDR2 SNEGSKA (reference sequence). The ends lost 6 bases at V and 3 bases at J; junction bases unmatched: 4. The CDR3 has 14 residues.

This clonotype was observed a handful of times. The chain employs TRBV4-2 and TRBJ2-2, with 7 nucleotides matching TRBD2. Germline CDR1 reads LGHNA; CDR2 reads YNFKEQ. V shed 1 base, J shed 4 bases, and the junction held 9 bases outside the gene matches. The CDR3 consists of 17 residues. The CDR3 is CASSQALWGGTTGELFF. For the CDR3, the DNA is TGTGCCAGCAGCCAAGCTCTTTGGGGGGGTACCACCGGGGAGCTGTTTTTT.

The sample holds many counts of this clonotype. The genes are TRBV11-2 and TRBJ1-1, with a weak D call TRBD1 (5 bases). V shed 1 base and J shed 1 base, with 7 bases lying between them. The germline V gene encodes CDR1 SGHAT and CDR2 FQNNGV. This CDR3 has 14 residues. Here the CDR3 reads CASSLVGGNTEAFF. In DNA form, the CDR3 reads TGTGCCAGCAGCTTAGTTGGGGGGAACACTGAAGCTTTCTTT. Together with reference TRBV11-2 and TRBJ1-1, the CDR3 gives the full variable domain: EAGVAQSPRYKIIEKRQSVAFWCNPISGHATLYWYQQILGQGPKLLIQFQNNGVVDDSQLPKDRFSAERLKGVDSTLKIQPAKLEDSAVYLCASSLVGGNTEAFFGQGTRLTVV.

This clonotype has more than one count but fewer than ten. The DNA for the CDR3 is TGTGCCAGCAGATCGGGCGGGAACACCGGGGAGCTGTTTTTT. It specifies CASRSGGNTGELFF. This chain uses TRBV6-1 with TRBJ2-2; D is uncertain. V gave up 6 bases and J gave up 1 base, with 9 bases separating them. CDR1 and CDR2 (germline): MNHNS, SASEGT. The CDR3 covers 14 residues.

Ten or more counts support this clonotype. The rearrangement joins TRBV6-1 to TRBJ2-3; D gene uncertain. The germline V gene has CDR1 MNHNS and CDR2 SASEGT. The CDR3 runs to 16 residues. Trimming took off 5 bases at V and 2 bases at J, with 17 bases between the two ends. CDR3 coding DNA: TGTGCCAGCAGTAAACGAAGGCTACCTCTCACAGATACGCAGTATTTT. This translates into CASSKRRLPLTDTQYF.

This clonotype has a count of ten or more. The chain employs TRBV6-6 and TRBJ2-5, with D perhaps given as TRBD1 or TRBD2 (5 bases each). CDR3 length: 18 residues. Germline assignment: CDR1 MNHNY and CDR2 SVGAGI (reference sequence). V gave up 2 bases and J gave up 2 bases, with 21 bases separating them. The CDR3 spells CASSYPDRGVKRQETQYF. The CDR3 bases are TGTGCCAGCAGTTACCCAGACCGGGGCGTAAAAAGGCAAGAGACCCAGTACTTC.

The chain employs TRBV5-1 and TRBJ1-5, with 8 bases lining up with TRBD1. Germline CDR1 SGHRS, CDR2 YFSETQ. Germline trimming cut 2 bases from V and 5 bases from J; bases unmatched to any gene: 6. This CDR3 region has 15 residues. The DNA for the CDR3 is TGCGCCAGCAGCTTTACAGGGGGAGAGTATCAGCCCCAGCATTTT. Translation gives CASSFTGGEYQPQHF.

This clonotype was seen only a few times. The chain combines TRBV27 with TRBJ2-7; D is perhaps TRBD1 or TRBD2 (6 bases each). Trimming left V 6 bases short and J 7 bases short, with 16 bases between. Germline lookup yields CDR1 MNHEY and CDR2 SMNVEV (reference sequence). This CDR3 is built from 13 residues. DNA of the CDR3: TGTGCCAGCAGGCCCGGGGGCAAAGAAGAGCAGTACTTC. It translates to CASRPGGKEEQYF.

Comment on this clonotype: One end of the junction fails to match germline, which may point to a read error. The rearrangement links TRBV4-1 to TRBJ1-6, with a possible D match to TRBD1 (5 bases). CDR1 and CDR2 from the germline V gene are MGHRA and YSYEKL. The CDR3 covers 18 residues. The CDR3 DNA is TGCGCCAGCAGCCAAGAGTGGTCGCAGGGCTCCTATAATTCACCCCTCCGCTTT. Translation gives CASSQEWSQGSYNSPLRF.

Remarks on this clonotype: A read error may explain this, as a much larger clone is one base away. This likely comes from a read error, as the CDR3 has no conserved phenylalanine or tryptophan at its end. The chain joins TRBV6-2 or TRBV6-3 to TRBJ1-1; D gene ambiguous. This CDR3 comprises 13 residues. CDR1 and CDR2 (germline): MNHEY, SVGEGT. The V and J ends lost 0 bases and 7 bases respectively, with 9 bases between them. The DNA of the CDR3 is TGTGCCAGCAGTTACTCGACACGGCTTGAAGCTTTCCTT. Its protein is CASSYSTRLEAFL.

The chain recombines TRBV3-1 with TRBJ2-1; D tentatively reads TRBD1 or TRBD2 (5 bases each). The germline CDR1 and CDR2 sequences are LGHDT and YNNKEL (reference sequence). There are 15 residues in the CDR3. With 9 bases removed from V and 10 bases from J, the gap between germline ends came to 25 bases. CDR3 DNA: TGTGCCAGTACGAGGAACACCGGGACCTCGAGCGAGCAGTTCTTC. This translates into CASTRNTGTSSEQFF.